Sequencing of this T cell receptor beta chain was carried out in a study of blood T cell repertoires in COVID-19. The table came from immunoSEQ multiplex PCR; TCRdb's copy has only in-frame clones and leaves some out. The table has about 150,000 clones, approximately 86% seen once; the top ten hold roughly 3.3%. The germline V gene encodes CDR1 SGHVS and CDR2 FQNEAQ. V lost 5 bases and J lost 7; bases outside the gene matches: 11. The CDR3 covers 16 residues. The sample comprised peripheral blood. The chain combines TRBV7-8 with TRBJ2-3, with TRBD2 matching over 11 bases. The clonotype comes from a man aged 70-80 years with acute or convalescent COVID-19. For the CDR3, the DNA is TGTGCCAGCAGCGAAGGGACTAGCGGTACAATGAATACGCAGTATTTT. This translates into CASSEGTSGTMNTQYF.